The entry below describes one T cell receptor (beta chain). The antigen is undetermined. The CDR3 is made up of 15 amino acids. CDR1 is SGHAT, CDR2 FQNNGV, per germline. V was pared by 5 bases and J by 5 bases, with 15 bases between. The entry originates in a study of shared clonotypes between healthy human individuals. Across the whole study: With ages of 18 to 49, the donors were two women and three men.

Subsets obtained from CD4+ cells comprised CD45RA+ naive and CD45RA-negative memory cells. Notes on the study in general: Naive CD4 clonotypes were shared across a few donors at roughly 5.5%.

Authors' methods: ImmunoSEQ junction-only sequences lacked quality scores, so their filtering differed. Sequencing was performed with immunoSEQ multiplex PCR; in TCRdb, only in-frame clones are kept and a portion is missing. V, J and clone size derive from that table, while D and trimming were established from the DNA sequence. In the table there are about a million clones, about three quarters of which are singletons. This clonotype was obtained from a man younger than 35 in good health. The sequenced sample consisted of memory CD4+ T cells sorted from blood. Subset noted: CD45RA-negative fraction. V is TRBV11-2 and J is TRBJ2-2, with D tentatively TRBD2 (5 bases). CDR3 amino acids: CASSPDWISTGELFF. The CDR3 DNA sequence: TGTGCCAGCAGCCCGGACTGGATAAGTACCGGGGAGCTGTTTTTT.